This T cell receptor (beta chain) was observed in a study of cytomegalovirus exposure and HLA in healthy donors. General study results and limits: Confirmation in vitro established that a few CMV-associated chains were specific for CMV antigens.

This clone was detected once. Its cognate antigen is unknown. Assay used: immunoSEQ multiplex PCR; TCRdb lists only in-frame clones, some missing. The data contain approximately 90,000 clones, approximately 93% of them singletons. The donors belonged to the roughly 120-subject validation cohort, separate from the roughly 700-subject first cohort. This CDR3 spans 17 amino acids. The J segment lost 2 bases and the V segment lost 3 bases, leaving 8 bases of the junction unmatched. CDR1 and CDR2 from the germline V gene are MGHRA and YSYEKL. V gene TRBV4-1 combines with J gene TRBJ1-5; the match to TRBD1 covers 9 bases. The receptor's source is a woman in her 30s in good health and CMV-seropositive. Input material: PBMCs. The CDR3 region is CASSQERTGVGNQPQHF. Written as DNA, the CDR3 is TGCGCCAGCAGCCAGGAAAGGACAGGGGTGGGCAATCAGCCCCAGCATTTT.